Listed below are T cell receptor beta chains from one sample, sequenced in a study of beta chain features in type 1 diabetes. Clones were read by immunoSEQ multiplex PCR, and TCRdb kept only the in-frame ones, dropping some. The table has 600,000 or so clones, over 13% seen once. The sequencing input was naive CD4+ T cells from blood. The receptors here all came from a man younger than 30 with type 1 diabetes. Each CDR3 is given with its conserved first and last residue. The D gene is left open where the match is weak. Clone size is stated in some rows and not others, as once, few, many or a class when expanded.

d_gene	v_gene	abundance	j_gene	CDR3aa	CDR3nt
.	TRBV6-1	.	TRBJ1-2	CASSQDGGYTF	TGTGCCAGCAGTCAGGACGGAGGCTACACCTTC
.	TRBV30	.	TRBJ1-2	CAWSATIWGYTF	TGTGCCTGGAGTGCTACTATTTGGGGCTACACCTTC
TRBD2	TRBV6-5	.	TRBJ2-7	CASRLGTSFEQYF	TGTGCCAGTAGACTAGGGACTAGTTTCGAGCAGTACTTC
.	TRBV4-3	.	TRBJ2-2	CASSQDNRQAGGELFF	TGCGCCAGCAGCCAAGATAACAGACAGGCGGGCGGGGAGCTGTTTTTT
TRBD1	TRBV9	.	TRBJ1-2	CASSSENRGGYTF	TGTGCCAGCAGCTCGGAGAACAGGGGTGGCTACACCTTC
.	TRBV9	.	TRBJ2-1	CASSAWTVNEQFF	TGTGCCAGCAGCGCCTGGACTGTTAATGAGCAGTTCTTC
.	TRBV7-2	.	TRBJ1-5	CASSLEGGRQPQHF	TGTGCCAGCAGCTTAGAAGGGGGTAGGCAGCCCCAGCATTTT
.	TRBV5-4	once	TRBJ2-1	CASSLKTGPNEQFF	TGTGCCAGCAGCCTAAAAACTGGCCCCAATGAGCAGTTCTTC
.	TRBV7-9	few	TRBJ2-1	CASSRADNEQFF	TGTGCCAGCAGCCGGGCAGACAATGAGCAGTTCTTC
.	TRBV30	.	TRBJ1-5	CAWSVRQDQPQHF	TGTGCCTGGAGCGTCAGACAGGATCAGCCCCAGCATTTT
.	TRBV14	few	TRBJ2-7	CASIVPGLLVYEQYF	TGTGCCAGCATCGTACCGGGACTCCTGGTTTACGAGCAGTACTTC
.	TRBV30	.	TRBJ1-6	CASGPPQSYNSPLHF	TGTGCCAGCGGGCCACCTCAGAGTTATAATTCACCCCTCCACTTT
.	TRBV6-1	.	TRBJ2-1	CASSEAVAYEQFF	TGTGCCAGCAGTGAAGCGGTGGCGTATGAGCAGTTCTTC
.	TRBV14	few	TRBJ1-4	CASSQQGLNEKLFF	TGTGCCAGCAGCCAACAGGGCTTAAATGAAAAACTGTTTTTT
TRBD1	TRBV5-1	.	TRBJ2-3	CASSWDSRTSTDTQYF	TGCGCCAGCAGCTGGGACAGCCGTACTAGCACAGATACGCAGTATTTT
.	TRBV9	.	TRBJ2-6	CASSVNRANVLTF	TGTGCCAGCAGCGTAAACAGGGCCAACGTCCTGACTTTC
TRBD1	TRBV28	few	TRBJ2-1	CASSLTGGPYNEQFF	TGTGCCAGCAGTTTGACAGGGGGCCCCTACAATGAGCAGTTCTTC
.	TRBV15	.	TRBJ1-2	CATSRDTDYGYTF	TGTGCCACCAGCAGGGACACCGACTATGGCTACACCTTC
TRBD2	TRBV5-1	few	TRBJ2-1	CASSPSGDLLVREQFF	TGCGCCAGCTCCCCCAGCGGGGACCTTCTTGTCCGGGAGCAGTTCTTC
TRBD1	TRBV5-1	.	TRBJ1-1	CASSLADRGYTEAFF	TGCGCCAGCAGCTTGGCCGACAGGGGTTACACTGAAGCTTTCTTT
.	TRBV27	.	TRBJ2-5	CASSSKMETQYF	TGTGCCAGCAGTTCGAAGATGGAGACCCAGTACTTC
.	TRBV9	.	TRBJ2-3	CASSSRWGTTDTQYF	TGTGCCAGCAGCTCCCGTTGGGGGACCACAGATACGCAGTATTTT
.	TRBV29-1	.	TRBJ2-7	CSVTPGRGRGEQYF	TGCAGCGTTACTCCCGGTCGAGGCCGGGGCGAGCAGTACTTC
.	TRBV7-2	.	TRBJ2-7	CASSPDRTAQYF	TGTGCCAGCAGCCCAGATCGTACGGCGCAGTACTTC
TRBD1	TRBV5-8	few	TRBJ1-2	CASSFRDRFYGYTF	TGTGCCAGCAGCTTCCGGGACAGGTTTTACGGCTACACCTTC
TRBD2	TRBV28	once	TRBJ2-1	CASELAGGLYNEQFF	TGTGCCAGCGAGCTAGCGGGAGGATTGTACAATGAGCAGTTCTTC
.	TRBV4-1	few	TRBJ2-2	CASSHGTFNTGELFF	TGCGCCAGCAGCCATGGGACTTTTAACACCGGGGAGCTGTTTTTT
.	TRBV18	.	TRBJ2-3	CASSLSTDTQYF	TGTGCCAGCTCACTTAGCACAGATACGCAGTATTTT
TRBD1	TRBV25-1	few	TRBJ2-3	CASSGTGSADTQYF	TGTGCCAGCAGTGGGACAGGGAGCGCAGATACGCAGTATTTT
.	TRBV7-2	.	TRBJ2-5	CASSSVKGETQYF	TGTGCCAGCAGCTCGGTTAAAGGGGAGACCCAGTACTTC
TRBD1	TRBV6-1	.	TRBJ2-7	CASRRDSYSYEQYF	TGTGCCAGCAGACGGGACAGCTACTCCTACGAGCAGTACTTC